Below are 28 T cell receptor beta chains sequenced from a single sample in a study of siplizumab effects on memory and regulatory T cells. The table came from immunoSEQ multiplex PCR; TCRdb's copy has only in-frame clones and leaves some out. The data show 90,000 to 95,000 clones, around 97% seen once. Sequenced material: naive CD4+ T cells sorted from blood. The receptors were gathered from a human donor in good health.

This chain links TRBV19 with TRBJ1-1; the match to TRBD1 covers 7 bases. V gave up 6 bases and J gave up 6 bases; unmatched junction bases: 10. The CDR3 runs 14 residues. Germline loops: CDR1 LNHDA, CDR2 SQIVND (reference sequence). The CDR3 sequence: CASRPQGYSSEAFF. The CDR3 nucleotides are TGTGCCAGTAGACCACAGGGGTACTCGTCTGAAGCTTTCTTT.

This clone was seen just once. This rearrangement joins TRBV7-9 to TRBJ1-2; D not certain. This CDR3 contains 14 residues. Germline CDR1 and CDR2: SEHNR and FQNEAQ (reference sequence). V was pared by 0 bases and J by 4 bases, with 9 bases between. DNA of the CDR3: TGTGCCAGCAGCTTAGCGGAGGGAGGCTATGGCTACACCTTC. The encoded protein is CASSLAEGGYGYTF.

This clone appeared a single time. V is TRBV15 and J is TRBJ1-6, with 8 bases aligning to TRBD1. Germline trimming cut 5 bases from V and 10 bases from J; bases unmatched to any gene: 7. There are 14 residues in the CDR3. Germline V lookup: CDR1 LNHNV, CDR2 YYDKDF (reference sequence). The CDR3 is CATSLGQGESPLHF. CDR3 coding DNA: TGTGCCACCAGCCTAGGACAGGGAGAATCACCCCTCCACTTT. The entire variable domain, with the rest obtained from reference TRBV15 and TRBJ1-6, is as follows: DAMVIQNPRYQVTQFGKPVTLSCSQTLNHNVMYWYQQKSSQAPKLLFHYYDKDFNNEADTPDNFQSRRPNTSFCFLDIRSPGLGDTAMYLCATSLGQGESPLHFGNGTRLTVT.

The chain combines TRBV6-6 with TRBJ2-7; 7 bases line up with TRBD1. V shed 0 bases, J shed 1 base, and the junction held 0 bases outside the gene matches. Germline CDR1 MNHNY, CDR2 SVGAGI (reference sequence). The CDR3 loop spans 14 amino acids. In DNA form, the CDR3 reads TGTGCCAGCAGTTACTCGGACAGGTCCTACGAGCAGTACTTC. It is translated as CASSYSDRSYEQYF.

This chain uses TRBV28 with TRBJ1-5, with D uncertain. From germline, CDR1 is MDHEN and CDR2 SYDVKM. Trimming pared 3 bases from V and 7 bases from J, leaving 19 bases between. The CDR3 extends over 16 amino acids. CDR3 nucleotides: TGTGCCAGCAGTTTTAGCGGCAAGGTAGGAGCCCAGCCCCAGCATTTT. Translation gives CASSFSGKVGAQPQHF.

The chain is built from TRBV21-1 and TRBJ2-1; no DNA check was done on the table's D call, TRBD1. TRBV21-1 is an annotated pseudogene. This CDR3 contains 17 residues. In nucleotides, the CDR3 is TGTGCCAGCAGGGATCGACCCGGGACAGGGGTATGCGATGAGCAGTTCTTC. Protein product: CASRDRPGTGVCDEQFF.

The rearrangement uses TRBV5-1 and TRBJ2-5; D may be TRBD1 (6 bases). V was pared by 7 bases and J by 0 bases, with 7 bases between. Germline V CDR1 and CDR2: SGHRS, YFSETQ. The CDR3 is 12 residues long. The CDR3 region has the DNA TGCGCCAGCGGACAGAACCAAGAGACCCAGTACTTC. This sequence encodes CASGQNQETQYF. The variable domain in full, completed from reference TRBV5-1 and TRBJ2-5, reads KAGVTQTPRYLIKTRGQQVTLSCSPISGHRSVSWYQQTPGQGLQFLFEYFSETQRNKGNFPGRFSGRQFSNSRSEMNVSTLELGDSALYLCASGQNQETQYFGPGTRLLVL.

The chain joins TRBV19 to TRBJ2-2, with a possible D match to TRBD2 (6 bases). CDR3 size: 16 residues. Trimming pared 3 bases from V and 4 bases from J, leaving 15 bases between. Germline V gene lookup returns CDR1 LNHDA and CDR2 SQIVND (reference sequence). Here the CDR3 reads CASSISWGLLTGELFF. DNA for the CDR3: TGTGCCAGTAGTATTTCCTGGGGACTTCTCACCGGGGAGCTGTTTTTT. Filled out from reference TRBV19 and TRBJ2-2, the complete variable domain reads DGGITQSPKYLFRKEGQNVTLSCEQNLNHDAMYWYRQDPGQGLRLIYYSQIVNDFQKGDIAEGYSVSREKKESFPLTVTSAQKNPTAFYLCASSISWGLLTGELFFGEGSRLTVL.

The rearrangement joins TRBV5-4 to TRBJ2-1, with a tentative D call TRBD1 (5 bases). CDR1 is SGHNT, CDR2 YYREEE, per germline (reference sequence). Deletions cut 3 bases from V and 4 bases from J, with 8 bases between. This CDR3 contains 13 residues. The CDR3 nucleotides read TGTGCCAGCAGCTACGACAGTTACAATGAGCAGTTCTTC. This encodes CASSYDSYNEQFF.

The chain combines TRBV5-3 with TRBJ2-1; 8 nucleotides align to TRBD1. TRBV5-3 is placed among ORFs of uncertain function. This CDR3 contains 17 residues. V lost 4 bases to trimming and J lost 6 bases; unmatched junction nucleotides: 15. The CDR3 sequence: CARSPKDRAFECNEQFF. The CDR3 coding sequence is TGTGCCAGAAGCCCGAAGGACAGGGCCTTTGAGTGCAATGAGCAGTTCTTC.

V is TRBV2 and J is TRBJ1-4; 8 bases map to TRBD1. J gave up 8 bases and V 6 bases, and 8 bases lay outside the gene matches. The germline V gene has CDR1 SNHLY and CDR2 FYNNEI. CDR3 size: 14 residues. In DNA, the CDR3 is TGTGCCAGCAGGGCGGGGACAGGTCGAGAAAAACTGTTTTTT. The encoded protein is CASRAGTGREKLFF.

The chain employs TRBV18 and TRBJ2-1; 7 bases are shared with TRBD2. The CDR3 has 15 amino acids. Unmatched junction bases numbered 6, after V lost 4 bases and J lost 3 bases. Germline assignment: CDR1 KGHSH and CDR2 LQKENI. CDR3 sequence (DNA): TGTGCCAGCTCACGCTTTGGGGGGGACTACAATGAGCAGTTCTTC. It yields the protein CASSRFGGDYNEQFF.

This chain joins TRBV19 and TRBJ2-5, with 9 positions matching TRBD2. V was clipped by 8 bases and J by 3 bases; unmatched bases: 7. The CDR3 length is 14 residues. Germline loops: CDR1 LNHDA, CDR2 SQIVND (reference sequence). The CDR3 region is CASRKAGGKETQYF. The CDR3 DNA sequence: TGTGCCAGTCGGAAAGCGGGGGGAAAAGAGACCCAGTACTTC.

The chain recombines TRBV27 with TRBJ1-5; D is possibly TRBD1 (6 bases). This CDR3 is 16 amino acids long. V lost 5 bases to trimming and J lost 1 base, with 15 bases between them. CDR1 is MNHEY, CDR2 SMNVEV, per germline (reference sequence). CDR3 in DNA: TGTGCCAGCAGTCCTAGGGCACAGGGAAGCAATCAGCCCCAGCATTTT. This gives the protein CASSPRAQGSNQPQHF.

J is TRBJ2-7 and V is TRBV19; D is ambiguous. V lost 5 bases, J lost 6 bases, and 11 bases lay in between. Germline CDR1 LNHDA, CDR2 SQIVND (reference sequence). CDR3 length: 12 amino acids. DNA for the CDR3: TGTGCCAGTAGTGGGCAGTACTTCGAGCAGTACTTC. This sequence encodes CASSGQYFEQYF.

The V gene is TRBV19, the J gene TRBJ1-2, with D maybe TRBD1 (5 bases). V shed 2 bases and J shed 6 bases, with 22 bases lying between them. Germline assignment: CDR1 LNHDA and CDR2 SQIVND (reference sequence). The CDR3 extends over 17 amino acids. CDR3 residues: CASSITGHSGRRDGYTF. In nucleotides, the CDR3 is TGTGCCAGTAGTATAACAGGCCACTCGGGCCGTCGGGATGGCTACACCTTC. Drawing the rest from reference TRBV19 and TRBJ1-2, the complete variable domain is DGGITQSPKYLFRKEGQNVTLSCEQNLNHDAMYWYRQDPGQGLRLIYYSQIVNDFQKGDIAEGYSVSREKKESFPLTVTSAQKNPTAFYLCASSITGHSGRRDGYTFGSGTRLTVV.

This rearrangement joins TRBV6-5 to TRBJ1-2; TRBD1 is a possible D gene (5 bases). The CDR3 runs to 15 residues. Germline CDR1 MNHEY, CDR2 SVGAGI. V shed 0 bases and J shed 1 base, with 9 bases lying between them. The CDR3 DNA reads TGTGCCAGCAGTTACTCCGGGACTGGTAACTATGGCTACACCTTC. Translation: CASSYSGTGNYGYTF.

The chain is built from TRBV4-3 and TRBJ1-5, with D possibly TRBD1 on 5 matching bases. CDR3 size: 15 residues. V was pared by 0 bases and J by 3 bases, with 9 bases between. The germline CDR1 and CDR2 sequences are LGHNA and YSLEER. The CDR3 region has the DNA TGCGCCAGCAGCCAAGATAGGACAAACAATCAGCCCCAGCATTTT. It is translated as CASSQDRTNNQPQHF.

This clone occurred once. The chain recombines TRBV7-2 with TRBJ1-3; D is undetermined. The CDR3 contains 16 residues. Germline V lookup: CDR1 SGHTA, CDR2 FQGNSA. Trimming removed 3 bases from V and 0 bases from J, with 12 bases in between. The CDR3 nucleotides read TGTGCCAGCAGCTTCTTCCAGACTAACTCTGGAAACACCATATATTTT. This sequence encodes CASSFFQTNSGNTIYF.

The chain couples TRBV12-5 to TRBJ1-5; no definite D call. Trimming removed 6 bases from V and 5 bases from J, with 14 bases in between. CDR3 length equals 14 residues. Germline values: CDR1 LGHNT, CDR2 FRNRAP. The CDR3 reads CASGAAIAHQPQHF. The CDR3 nucleotides read TGTGCTAGTGGGGCCGCCATAGCCCATCAGCCCCAGCATTTT.

The V and J genes are TRBV5-4 and TRBJ1-2; D is uncertain. In germline, CDR1 is SGHNT, CDR2 YYREEE (reference sequence). The ends were cut back, 2 bases at V and 7 bases at J, with 18 bases in the middle. This CDR3 is built from 15 residues. CDR3 coding DNA: TGTGCCAGCAGCTTACCCAGGATGGGGAGTTCTGGCTACACCTTC. It is translated as CASSLPRMGSSGYTF.

The CDR3 sequence: CASTSGGALLGTQYF. The CDR3 nucleotides are TGTGCCAGCACATCCGGGGGGGCCCTATTAGGTACGCAGTATTTT. The genes are TRBV6-5 and TRBJ2-3, with 8 positions matching TRBD2. From germline, CDR1 is MNHEY and CDR2 SVGAGI. V dropped 7 bases and J dropped 8; count of bases not matched to a gene: 14. The CDR3 is 15 residues long.

This chain links TRBV4-1 with TRBJ1-4, with D maybe TRBD1 (5 bases). Trimming took 3 bases from V and 7 from J, leaving 15 bases between them. Germline CDR1 is MGHRA and CDR2 is YSYEKL. The CDR3 contains 15 residues. CDR3 nucleotide sequence: TGCGCCAGCAGCCATGGGACCTTAATGAGTGAAAAACTGTTTTTT. It encodes CASSHGTLMSEKLFF.

This chain joins TRBV2 and TRBJ2-1, with D tentatively TRBD1 (6 bases). CDR1 is SNHLY and CDR2 is FYNNEI in the germline V gene. The CDR3 loop spans 13 amino acids. The CDR3 DNA follows: TGTGTTGGGGGCCCAAGCTCCTACAATGAGCAGTTCTTC. Its translation: CVGGPSSYNEQFF.

The chain recombines TRBV6-5 with TRBJ1-5, with no clear D. This CDR3 contains 15 residues. Trimming removed 0 bases from V and 1 base from J, with 7 bases in between. CDR1 and CDR2 from the germline V gene are MNHEY and SVGAGI. CDR3 DNA sequence: TGTGCCAGCAGTTACTCGTTTCAGAGCAATCAGCCCCAGCATTTT. Its translation: CASSYSFQSNQPQHF.

V gene TRBV5-4 combines with J gene TRBJ1-5; D gene uncertain. CDR1 and CDR2 from the germline V gene are SGHNT and YYREEE (reference sequence). The CDR3 runs 14 residues. Trimming shortened V by 2 bases and J by 1 base, and 7 bases separated the two germline ends. CDR3 nucleotides: TGTGCCAGCAGCTTTTCTGGGAGCAATCAGCCCCAGCATTTT. Translated, it gives CASSFSGSNQPQHF. Supplemented by reference TRBV5-4 and TRBJ1-5, the full variable domain reads ETGVTQSPTHLIKTRGQQVTLRCSSQSGHNTVSWYQQALGQGPQFIFQYYREEENGRGNFPPRFSGLQFPNYSSELNVNALELDDSALYLCASSFSGSNQPQHFGDGTRLSIL.

This clone was counted a single time. This chain joins TRBV9 and TRBJ1-2; a possible D gene is TRBD1 (5 bases). The germline gives CDR1 SGDLS, CDR2 YYNGEE. CDR3 length equals 17 residues. Trimming removed 3 bases from V and 3 bases from J, with 21 bases in between. CDR3 sequence: CASSAPRLPRGDYGYTF. The CDR3 DNA reads as TGTGCCAGCAGCGCTCCTCGCCTACCGAGGGGCGACTATGGCTACACCTTC. The full variable domain, completed using reference TRBV9 and TRBJ1-2, is DSGVTQTPKHLITATGQRVTLRCSPRSGDLSVYWYQQSLDQGLQFLIQYYNGEERAKGNILERFSAQQFPDLHSELNLSSLELGDSALYFCASSAPRLPRGDYGYTFGSGTRLTVV.

The chain uses TRBV27 and TRBJ2-7, with 10 nucleotides matching TRBD1. CDR3 length: 16 residues. Germline V gene lookup returns CDR1 MNHEY and CDR2 SMNVEV (reference sequence). V was clipped by 5 bases and J by 6 bases; unmatched bases: 13. The CDR3 nucleotides are TGTGCCAGCAGTACCAAGACAGGGGGCGTTGGCGGCGAGCAGTACTTC. This translates into CASSTKTGGVGGEQYF.